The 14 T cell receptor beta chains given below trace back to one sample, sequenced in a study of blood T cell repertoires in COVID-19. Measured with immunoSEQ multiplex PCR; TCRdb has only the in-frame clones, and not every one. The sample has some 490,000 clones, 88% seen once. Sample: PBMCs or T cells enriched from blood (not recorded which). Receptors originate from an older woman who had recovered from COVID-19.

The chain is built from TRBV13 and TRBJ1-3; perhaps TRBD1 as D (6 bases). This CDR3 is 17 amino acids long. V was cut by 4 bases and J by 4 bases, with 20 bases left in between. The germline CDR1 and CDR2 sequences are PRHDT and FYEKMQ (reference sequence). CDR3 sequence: CASSSLGGATAGNTIYF. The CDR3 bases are TGTGCCAGCAGCTCTCTGGGGGGGGCGACGGCCGGAAACACCATATATTTT. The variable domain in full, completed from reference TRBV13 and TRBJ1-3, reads AAGVIQSPRHLIKEKRETATLKCYPIPRHDTVYWYQQGPGQDPQFLISFYEKMQSDKGSIPDRFSAQQFSDYHSELNMSSLELGDSALYFCASSSLGGATAGNTIYFGEGSWLTVV.

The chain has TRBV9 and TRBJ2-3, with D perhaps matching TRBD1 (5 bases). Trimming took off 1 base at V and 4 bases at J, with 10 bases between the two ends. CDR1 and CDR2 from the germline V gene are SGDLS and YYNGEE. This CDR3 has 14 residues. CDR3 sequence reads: CASSVSRVADTQYF. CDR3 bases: TGTGCCAGCAGCGTAAGCAGGGTTGCAGATACGCAGTATTTT.

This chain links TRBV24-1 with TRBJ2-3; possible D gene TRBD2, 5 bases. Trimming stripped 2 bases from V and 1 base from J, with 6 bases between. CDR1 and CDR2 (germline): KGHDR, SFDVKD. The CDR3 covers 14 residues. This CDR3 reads CATSDSRGTDTQYF. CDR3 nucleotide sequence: TGTGCCACCAGTGATTCGAGGGGCACAGATACGCAGTATTTT.

Here the CDR3 reads CASGLVSGTLTGELFF. In nucleotides, the CDR3 is TGTGCTAGTGGTTTGGTTTCCGGTACCCTCACCGGGGAGCTGTTTTTT. This sequence joins TRBV12-5 and TRBJ2-2; D unclear. V lost 0 bases to trimming and J lost 4 bases, with 12 bases between them. The CDR3 runs 16 residues. Germline V CDR1 and CDR2: LGHNT, FRNRAP.

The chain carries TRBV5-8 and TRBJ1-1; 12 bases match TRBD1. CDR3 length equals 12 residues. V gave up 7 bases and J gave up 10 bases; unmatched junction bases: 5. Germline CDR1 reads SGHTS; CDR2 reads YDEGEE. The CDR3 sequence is CASGPGQGAAFF. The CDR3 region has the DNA TGTGCCAGCGGCCCGGGACAGGGGGCAGCTTTCTTT.

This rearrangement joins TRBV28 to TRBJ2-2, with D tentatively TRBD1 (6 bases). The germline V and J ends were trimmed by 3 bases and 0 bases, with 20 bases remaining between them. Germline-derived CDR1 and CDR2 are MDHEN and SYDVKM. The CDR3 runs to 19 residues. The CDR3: CASSLPDFGQGTNTGELFF. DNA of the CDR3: TGTGCCAGCAGTTTGCCGGACTTTGGGCAGGGGACGAACACCGGGGAGCTGTTTTTT.

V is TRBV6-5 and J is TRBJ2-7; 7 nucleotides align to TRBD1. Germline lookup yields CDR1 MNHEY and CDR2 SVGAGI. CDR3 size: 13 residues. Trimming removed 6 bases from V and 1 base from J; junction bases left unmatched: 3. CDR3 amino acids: CASSVTGSYEQYV. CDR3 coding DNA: TGTGCCAGCAGCGTGACAGGGTCCTACGAGCAGTACGTC.

The CDR3 sequence: CASSSGQGERAFF. The CDR3, as DNA: TGTGCCAGCAGCTCGGGACAGGGGGAGAGGGCTTTCTTT. The chain joins TRBV7-9 to TRBJ1-1; TRBD1 matches at 11 bases. In germline, CDR1 is SEHNR, CDR2 FQNEAQ (reference sequence). The CDR3 is made up of 13 amino acids. Losses at the gene ends were 4 bases for V and 11 bases for J; bases not matched to a gene: 6.

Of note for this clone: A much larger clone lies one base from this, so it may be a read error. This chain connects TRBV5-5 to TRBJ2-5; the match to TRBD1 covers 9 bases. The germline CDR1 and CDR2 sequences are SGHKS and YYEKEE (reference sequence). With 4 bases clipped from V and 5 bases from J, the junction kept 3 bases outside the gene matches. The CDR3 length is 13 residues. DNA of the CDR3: TGTGCCAGCAGCCTCGGACAGGGGGAGACCCAGTACTTC. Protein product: CASSLGQGETQYF.

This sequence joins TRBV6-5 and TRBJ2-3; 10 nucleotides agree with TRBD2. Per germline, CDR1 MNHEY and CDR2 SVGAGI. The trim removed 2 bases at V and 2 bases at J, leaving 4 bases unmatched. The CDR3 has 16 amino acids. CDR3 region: CASSYTGTSDTDTQYF. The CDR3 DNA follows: TGTGCCAGCAGTTACACCGGGACTAGCGACACAGATACGCAGTATTTT.

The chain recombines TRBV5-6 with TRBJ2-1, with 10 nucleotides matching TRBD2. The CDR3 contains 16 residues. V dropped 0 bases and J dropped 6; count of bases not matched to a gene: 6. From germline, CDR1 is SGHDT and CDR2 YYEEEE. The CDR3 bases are TGTGCCAGCAGCTTGGCAGCGGGGGGGCCGGTCAATGAGCAGTTCTTC. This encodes CASSLAAGGPVNEQFF.

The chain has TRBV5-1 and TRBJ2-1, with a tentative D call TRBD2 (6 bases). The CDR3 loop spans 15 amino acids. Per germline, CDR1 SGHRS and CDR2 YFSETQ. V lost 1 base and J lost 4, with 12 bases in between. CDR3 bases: TGCGCCAGCAGCTTGAACCAGCGGGTTTACAATGAGCAGTTCTTC. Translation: CASSLNQRVYNEQFF.

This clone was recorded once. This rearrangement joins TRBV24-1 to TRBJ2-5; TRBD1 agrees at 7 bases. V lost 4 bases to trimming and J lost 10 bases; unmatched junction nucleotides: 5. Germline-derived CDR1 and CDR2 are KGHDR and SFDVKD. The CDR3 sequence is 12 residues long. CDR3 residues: CATSDLQGNQYF. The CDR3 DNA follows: TGTGCCACCAGTGACCTACAGGGGAACCAGTACTTC.

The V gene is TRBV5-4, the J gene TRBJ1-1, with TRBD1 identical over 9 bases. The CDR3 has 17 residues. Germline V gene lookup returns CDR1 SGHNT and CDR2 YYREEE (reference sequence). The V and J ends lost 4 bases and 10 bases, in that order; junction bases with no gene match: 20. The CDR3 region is CASSPTHSTGGTSGAFF. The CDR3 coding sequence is TGTGCCAGCAGCCCCACTCACTCGACAGGGGGAACCTCGGGAGCTTTCTTT.